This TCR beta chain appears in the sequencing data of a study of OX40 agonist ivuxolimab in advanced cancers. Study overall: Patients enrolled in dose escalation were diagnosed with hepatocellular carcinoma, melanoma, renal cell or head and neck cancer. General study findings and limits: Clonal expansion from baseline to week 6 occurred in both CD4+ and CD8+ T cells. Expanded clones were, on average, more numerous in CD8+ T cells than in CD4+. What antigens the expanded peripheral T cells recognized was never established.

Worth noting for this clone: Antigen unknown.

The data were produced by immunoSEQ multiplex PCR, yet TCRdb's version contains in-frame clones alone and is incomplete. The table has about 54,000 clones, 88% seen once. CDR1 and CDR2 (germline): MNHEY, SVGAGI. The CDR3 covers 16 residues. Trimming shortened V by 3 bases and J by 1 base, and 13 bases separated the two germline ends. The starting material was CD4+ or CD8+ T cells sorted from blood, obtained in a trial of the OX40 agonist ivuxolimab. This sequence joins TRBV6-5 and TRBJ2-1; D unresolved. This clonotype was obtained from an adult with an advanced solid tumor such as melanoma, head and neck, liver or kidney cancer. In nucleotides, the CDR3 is TGTGCCAGCAGTTATGGACGGACCCAATCCTACAATGAGCAGTTCTTC. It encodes CASSYGRTQSYNEQFF.